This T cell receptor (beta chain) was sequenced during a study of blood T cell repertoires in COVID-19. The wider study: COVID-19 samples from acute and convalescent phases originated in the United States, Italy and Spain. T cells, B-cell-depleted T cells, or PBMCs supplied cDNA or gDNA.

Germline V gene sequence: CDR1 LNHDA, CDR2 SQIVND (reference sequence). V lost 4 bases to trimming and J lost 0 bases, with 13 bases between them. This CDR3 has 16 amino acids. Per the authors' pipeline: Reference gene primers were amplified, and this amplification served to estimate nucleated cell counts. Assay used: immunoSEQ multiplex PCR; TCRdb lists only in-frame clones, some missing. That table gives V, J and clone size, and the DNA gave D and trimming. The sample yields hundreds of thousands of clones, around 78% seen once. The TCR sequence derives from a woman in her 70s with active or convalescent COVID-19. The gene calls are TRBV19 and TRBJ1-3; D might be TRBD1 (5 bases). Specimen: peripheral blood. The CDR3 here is CASSTGTSSSGNTIYF. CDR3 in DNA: TGTGCCAGTAGTACCGGGACTTCGAGCTCTGGAAACACCATATATTTT.